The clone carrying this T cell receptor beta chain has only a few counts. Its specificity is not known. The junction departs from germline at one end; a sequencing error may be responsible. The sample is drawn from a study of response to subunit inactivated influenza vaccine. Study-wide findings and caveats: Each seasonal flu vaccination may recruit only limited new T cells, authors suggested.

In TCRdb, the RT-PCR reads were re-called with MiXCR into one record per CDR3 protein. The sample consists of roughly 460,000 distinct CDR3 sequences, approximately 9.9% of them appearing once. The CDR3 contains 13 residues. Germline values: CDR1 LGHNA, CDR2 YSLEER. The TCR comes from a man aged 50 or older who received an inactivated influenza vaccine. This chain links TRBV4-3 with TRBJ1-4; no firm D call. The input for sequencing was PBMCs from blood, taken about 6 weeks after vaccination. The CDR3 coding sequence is TGCGCCAGCAGCCGAGGGTTGAATGAAGAACTGTTTTTT. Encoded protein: CASSRGLNEELFF.